Listed here are 29 T cell receptor beta chains from one sample, sequenced in a study of beta chain features in type 1 diabetes. Study results and limitations: Type 1 diabetes patients had TCRB CDR3s that were shorter (moderately but significantly so) in all four CD4+ subsets.

Isolated RNA was reverse transcribed in full, so expressed TCRB transcripts were sequenced. Produced via immunoSEQ multiplex PCR; TCRdb's table is partial and in-frame only. The sample has about 160,000 clones; roughly 8% are singletons. These receptors are not linked to any known antigen. The sequenced material came from central memory CD4+ T cells from blood. These receptors were collected from a man aged 18 to 29 with type 1 diabetes.

This clone was detected only a few times. The CDR3 protein is CASSVEGLVNEQFF. CDR3 nucleotides: TGTGCCAGCAGCGTAGAGGGACTAGTCAATGAGCAGTTCTTC. The J gene is TRBJ2-1, the V gene TRBV9; 8 bases align to TRBD2. CDR3 length equals 14 residues. The V gene's germline CDR1 is SGDLS and CDR2 YYNGEE. J gave up 6 bases and V 0 bases, and 2 bases lay outside the gene matches.

J is TRBJ2-1 and V is TRBV7-9; TRBD2 agrees at 7 bases. This CDR3 region has 14 residues. Trimming removed 10 bases from V and 1 base from J; junction bases left unmatched: 7. The germline V gene has CDR1 SEHNR and CDR2 FQNEAQ (reference sequence). The CDR3 loop reads CATPERESYNEQFF. The CDR3 nucleotides read TGTGCCACCCCGGAGCGGGAATCCTACAATGAGCAGTTCTTC.

This clone has just a few counts. Distinct nucleotide sequences in the sample also encode this CDR3. The chain joins TRBV30 to TRBJ1-5; unclear D gene. The CDR3 extends over 13 amino acids. Germline V CDR1 and CDR2: GTSNPN, SVGIG (reference sequence). With 5 bases removed from V and 1 base from J, the gap between germline ends came to 9 bases. CDR3 sequence reads: CAWSPGSNQPQHF. Here the CDR3 DNA reads TGTGCCTGGTCCCCGGGAAGCAATCAGCCCCAGCATTTT. Variable domain in full (rest from reference TRBV30 and TRBJ1-5): SQTIHQWPATLVQPVGSPLSLECTVEGTSNPNLYWYRQAAGRGLQLLFYSVGIGQISSEVPQNLSASRPQDRQFILSSKKLLLSDSGFYLCAWSPGSNQPQHFGDGTRLSIL.

This clone was detected a few times. This chain uses TRBV5-3 with TRBJ1-5, with a possible D match to TRBD1 (6 bases). TRBV5-3 is placed among ORFs of uncertain function. The CDR3 sequence is 12 residues long. The ends were cut back, 4 bases at V and 7 bases at J, with 9 bases in the middle. The CDR3, as DNA: TGTGCCAGAAGCCAACAGGGCCAGCCCCAGCATTTT. Translated, it gives CARSQQGQPQHF.

Only a few counts were recorded for this clone. This chain connects TRBV28 to TRBJ2-1; D perhaps matches TRBD2 (6 bases). The CDR3 totals 15 residues. V lost 3 bases and J 1 base, leaving 10 bases between the germline ends. Germline V gene data show CDR1 as MDHEN and CDR2 as SYDVKM. This CDR3 reads CASSFSGNSYNEQFF. The CDR3 DNA is TGTGCCAGCAGTTTTAGCGGAAATTCCTACAATGAGCAGTTCTTC.

This clone has just a few counts. CDR3 amino acids: CSVENPVVGANVLTF. In nucleotides, the CDR3 is TGCAGCGTTGAAAACCCGGTCGTCGGGGCCAACGTCCTGACTTTC. The V gene is TRBV29-1, the J gene TRBJ2-6; D call uncertain. The CDR3 loop spans 15 amino acids. V lost 2 bases and J 4 bases, leaving 12 bases between the germline ends. Germline V lookup: CDR1 SQVTM, CDR2 ANQGSEA.

This clone has more than one count but fewer than ten. The rearrangement uses TRBV28 and TRBJ2-1; 13 nucleotides agree with TRBD2. CDR3 length: 15 amino acids. Germline V gene lookup returns CDR1 MDHEN and CDR2 SYDVKM. Trimming at V came to 6 bases and at J to 7 bases, leaving 6 bases not matched to a gene. This CDR3 is CASSYPGLAGNEQFF. The CDR3 region has the DNA TGTGCCAGCAGCTACCCGGGACTAGCGGGGAATGAGCAGTTCTTC.

This chain links TRBV14 with TRBJ2-3; 12 nucleotides line up with TRBD2. V dropped 1 base and J dropped 5; count of bases not matched to a gene: 7. CDR1 and CDR2 (germline): SGHDN, FVKESK. The CDR3 totals 17 residues. CDR3 bases: TGTGCCAGCAGCCAAGGGGCTAGCGGGGGGGCCGTAGATACGCAGTATTTT. Translating it yields CASSQGASGGAVDTQYF.

This chain uses TRBV11-2 with TRBJ2-5; 7 nucleotides match TRBD2. The V gene end was trimmed by 4 bases and the J gene end by 4 bases; junction bases not matched to a gene: 6. The CDR3 sequence is 14 residues long. Germline CDR1 reads SGHAT; CDR2 reads FQNNGV. The CDR3 bases are TGTGCCAGCAGCTCGAACTGGGGGGGAGAGACCCAGTACTTC. Its protein is CASSSNWGGETQYF.

The chain employs TRBV9 and TRBJ2-3; 7 bases are shared with TRBD1. V trimming: 2 bases; J trimming: 5 bases; junction bases outside the gene matches: 11. The germline CDR1 and CDR2 sequences are SGDLS and YYNGEE. This CDR3 contains 16 residues. In nucleotides, the CDR3 is TGTGCCAGCAGCGTCTCGTCCTTAGGGGGCCTAGATACGCAGTATTTT. This sequence encodes CASSVSSLGGLDTQYF. The full variable domain, rest sourced from reference TRBV9 and TRBJ2-3, is DSGVTQTPKHLITATGQRVTLRCSPRSGDLSVYWYQQSLDQGLQFLIQYYNGEERAKGNILERFSAQQFPDLHSELNLSSLELGDSALYFCASSVSSLGGLDTQYFGPGTRLTVL.

The chain couples TRBV30 to TRBJ2-3; a weak D match, TRBD1 (6 bases). Germline V lookup: CDR1 GTSNPN, CDR2 SVGIG (reference sequence). V lost 0 bases and J lost 2, with 15 bases in between. This CDR3 has 16 amino acids. The CDR3 loop reads CAWSVRGTGYTDTQYF. In nucleotides, the CDR3 is TGTGCCTGGAGTGTAAGGGGGACGGGATACACAGATACGCAGTATTTT.

The rearrangement links TRBV10-3 to TRBJ2-7, with 12 bases fitting TRBD2. This CDR3 has 16 residues. Trimming at V came to 6 bases and at J to 6 bases, leaving 12 bases not matched to a gene. Germline V gives CDR1 ENHRY, CDR2 SYGVKD. CDR3 coding DNA: TGTGCCATCAGGGGGGTCCCTAGCGGGGGGGCCCGCGAGCAGTACTTC. Its translation is CAIRGVPSGGAREQYF.

This clone was seen a handful of times. The chain has TRBV2 and TRBJ2-5; a weak D match, TRBD2 (6 bases). The V end was cut by 8 bases, the J end by 5 bases, with 12 bases between. Per the germline V gene, CDR1 is SNHLY and CDR2 is FYNNEI. This CDR3 contains 12 residues. The CDR3 DNA sequence: TGTGCCAGCGGGAGGAGCTTCGAGACCCAGTACTTC. This translates into CASGRSFETQYF.

Turning to this clone: Different DNA sequences within this sample yield the same CDR3. The rearrangement uses TRBV6-5 and TRBJ2-5, with D perhaps matching TRBD2 (6 bases). The CDR3 is 12 residues long. Germline V CDR1 and CDR2: MNHEY, SVGAGI. V lost 9 bases and J 0 bases, leaving 8 bases between the germline ends. The CDR3, as DNA: TGTGCCAGTACGGGGGACCAAGAGACCCAGTACTTC. Its translation: CASTGDQETQYF.

The V and J genes are TRBV18 and TRBJ2-2; D perhaps matches TRBD2 (7 bases). The CDR3 sequence is 17 residues long. V lost 2 bases, J lost 6 bases, and 19 bases lay in between. The germline V gene has CDR1 KGHSH and CDR2 LQKENI. DNA of the CDR3: TGTGCCAGCTCACCAGATAGCGTCGGCGGGGGCCCCGGGGAGCTGTTTTTT. This encodes CASSPDSVGGGPGELFF.

V gene TRBV4-3 combines with J gene TRBJ2-7, with D tentatively TRBD1 (5 bases). Germline V gene data show CDR1 as LGHNA and CDR2 as YSLEER. The length of the CDR3 is 13 residues. V gave up 2 bases and J gave up 2 bases, with 7 bases separating them. DNA of the CDR3: TGCGCCAGCAGCCAAAAACAGGCCTACGAGCAGTACTTC. Its protein product is CASSQKQAYEQYF.

This rearrangement joins TRBV25-1 to TRBJ2-5; the D gene is possibly TRBD2 (6 bases). The V gene lost 0 bases and the J gene lost 7 bases, with 18 bases spanning the gap. The germline gives CDR1 MGHDK, CDR2 SYGVNS. This CDR3 region has 16 residues. The CDR3 nucleotides are TGTGCCAGCAGTGAATATAAGGGCGGAGGGCTGGGGACCCAGTACTTC. It yields the protein CASSEYKGGGLGTQYF.

This clone was picked up a small number of times. The chain combines TRBV2 with TRBJ2-1; D is perhaps TRBD1 (6 bases). V shed 5 bases and J shed 6 bases, with 20 bases lying between them. There are 16 residues in the CDR3. CDR1 and CDR2 (germline): SNHLY, FYNNEI. In nucleotides, the CDR3 is TGTGCCAGCAGTCCCGATTCCGGGACACAGCCCAATGAGCAGTTCTTC. It is translated as CASSPDSGTQPNEQFF.

This clone appeared a few times. V and J are TRBV29-1 and TRBJ2-7; 12 nucleotides agree with TRBD2. This CDR3 comprises 15 residues. Germline V gene lookup returns CDR1 SQVTM and CDR2 ANQGSEA. The V and J ends lost 7 bases and 5 bases, in that order; junction bases with no gene match: 12. CDR3 nucleotide sequence: TGCAGCGCCAGCCCGGGGACTAGCGGGTCCCACGAGCAGTACTTC. This translates into CSASPGTSGSHEQYF.

This clone turned up a few times. The chain couples TRBV10-3 to TRBJ2-1; the match to TRBD2 covers 11 bases. V dropped 3 bases and J dropped 3; count of bases not matched to a gene: 7. Germline values: CDR1 ENHRY, CDR2 SYGVKD. This CDR3 region has 17 residues. DNA for the CDR3: TGTGCCATCAGTGAAGGAGGAGGACTAGCGGGCTACAATGAGCAGTTCTTC. Translating gives CAISEGGGLAGYNEQFF.

This clone showed up just a few times. V usage is TRBV28 and J usage is TRBJ2-5; D possibly corresponds to TRBD1 (5 bases). This CDR3 region has 13 residues. Germline V gene lookup returns CDR1 MDHEN and CDR2 SYDVKM. V gave up 2 bases and J gave up 3 bases, with 7 bases separating them. CDR3 in amino acids: CASSLDSKETQYF. CDR3 bases: TGTGCCAGCAGTTTAGACAGCAAAGAGACCCAGTACTTC.

This clone was seen only a few times. The chain has TRBV15 and TRBJ2-6; possible D gene TRBD1, 6 bases. The CDR3 runs to 18 residues. CDR1 and CDR2 (germline): LNHNV, YYDKDF (reference sequence). V was shortened by 0 bases and J by 0 bases, with 12 bases between the two germline ends. The CDR3 DNA reads TGTGCCACCAGCAGAGATTCCGCAGGGGACTCTGGGGCCAACGTCCTGACTTTC. Amino acids: CATSRDSAGDSGANVLTF.

The chain links TRBV7-9 to TRBJ1-1; D is uncertain. Per the germline V gene, CDR1 is SEHNR and CDR2 is FQNEAQ (reference sequence). V was trimmed by 3 bases and J by 4 bases, leaving 15 bases between them. The length of the CDR3 is 15 residues. The CDR3 is CASSFQGGIGTEAFF. DNA of the CDR3: TGTGCCAGCAGCTTCCAAGGCGGGATCGGCACTGAAGCTTTCTTT.

There are a few counts of this clone. This chain links TRBV1 with TRBJ2-1; TRBD2 was called by the table and not checked on the DNA. TRBV1 is a pseudogene segment. The CDR3 is 15 residues long. This CDR3 is CTSSQDETINNEQFF. CDR3 nucleotide sequence: TGCACCAGCAGCCAAGATGAGACTATCAACAATGAGCAGTTCTTC.

Here the CDR3 reads CASTLAFRGGLINEQFF. The CDR3 DNA sequence: TGTGCCAGCACCCTAGCCTTCCGGGGGGGCCTTATAAATGAGCAGTTCTTC. V and J are TRBV7-8 and TRBJ2-1, with TRBD2 identical over 8 bases. V was pared by 7 bases and J by 7 bases, with 18 bases of the junction left unmatched. CDR1 is SGHVS, CDR2 FQNEAQ, per germline. This CDR3 has 17 residues.

In its sample, this clone was seen many times. The chain recombines TRBV29-1 with TRBJ1-2, with a possible D match to TRBD1 (5 bases). CDR1 and CDR2 (germline): SQVTM, ANQGSEA. The CDR3 sequence is 16 residues long. Trimming stripped 0 bases from V and 3 bases from J, with 17 bases between. CDR3 residues: CSVEDLQAGWDYGYTF. In DNA form, the CDR3 reads TGCAGCGTTGAAGATCTTCAGGCAGGGTGGGACTATGGCTACACCTTC.

The sample holds many counts of this clone. The CDR3 loop is CASSPRRTRETQYF. The CDR3 nucleotides read TGTGCCAGCAGCCCGAGGAGAACCCGAGAGACCCAGTACTTC. The chain is built from TRBV11-2 and TRBJ2-5; no firm D call. The CDR3 runs to 14 residues. Germline-derived CDR1 and CDR2 are SGHAT and FQNNGV. Between the trimmed V and J ends, which lost 5 bases and 4 bases, there was a span of 14 bases.

V and J are TRBV30 and TRBJ1-6; D not resolved. V was cut by 1 base and J by 2 bases, with 6 bases left in between. The germline gives CDR1 GTSNPN, CDR2 SVGIG (reference sequence). This CDR3 is built from 14 residues. The CDR3, as DNA: TGTGCCTGGAGTGACACCACCTATAATTCACCCCTCCACTTT. It codes for CAWSDTTYNSPLHF.

This clone was observed a few times. V gene TRBV11-2 combines with J gene TRBJ2-4; tentative D call: TRBD2 (6 bases). From germline, CDR1 is SGHAT and CDR2 FQNNGV. There are 15 residues in the CDR3. Trimming stripped 5 bases from V and 4 bases from J, with 15 bases between. The DNA of the CDR3 is TGTGCCAGCAGCGTAATCGGGGGAAATAAAAACATTCAGTACTTC. Translated: CASSVIGGNKNIQYF.